The present TCR beta chain was sequenced within a study of blood T cell repertoires in COVID-19. Authors' methods: Reference gene primer amplification in the assay estimated nucleated cell counts. Assay: immunoSEQ multiplex PCR; the TCRdb copy retains only in-frame clones and omits some. V, J and clone size were drawn from that table, and D and trimming were deduced from the DNA. The sample contains some 50,000 clones, around nine tenths of which appear only once. V trimming: 5 bases; J trimming: 6 bases; junction bases outside the gene matches: 11. Germline assignment: CDR1 MDHEN and CDR2 SYDVKM. This CDR3 has 15 amino acids.

The sample consisted of peripheral blood. This clonotype originated in a middle-aged man with active COVID-19. This chain connects TRBV28 to TRBJ1-2, with 8 positions matching TRBD1. The CDR3 spells CASSPTTPRGHGYTF. The CDR3 DNA follows: TGTGCCAGCAGTCCAACAACTCCCAGGGGGCATGGCTACACCTTC.